These T cell receptor beta chains were read from a single sample in a study of immune cell composition in non-small cell lung cancer. Sequencing was performed with immunoSEQ multiplex PCR; in TCRdb, only in-frame clones are kept and a portion is missing. The data show 15,000 or so clones, around 80% seen once. The sample also formed part of further work on CD4 T cells in lung cancer.

The sequencing input was non-adjacent lung tissue. Source of these receptors: a human donor with non-small cell lung cancer. The CDR3 runs from the conserved cysteine through the conserved F or W. The D gene is left open where the match is weak.

D gene: -; V gene: TRBV10-1; J gene: TRBJ2-5; CDR3 protein: CAIFPPGDYQETQYF
D gene: -; V gene: TRBV18; J gene: TRBJ1-5; CDR3 protein: CASSPGRTGRNQPQHF
D gene: -; V gene: TRBV4-2; J gene: TRBJ1-1; CDR3 protein: CASSPEGDPGDAFF
D gene: -; V gene: TRBV11-3; J gene: TRBJ2-7; CDR3 protein: CASSPRQFSTPYEQYF
D gene: -; V gene: TRBV9; J gene: TRBJ1-5; CDR3 protein: CASSVDVSQPQHF
D gene: -; V gene: TRBV7-9; J gene: TRBJ1-3; CDR3 protein: CASSFGGGGNTIYF
D gene: -; V gene: TRBV7-7; J gene: TRBJ2-1; CDR3 protein: CASSPDGGSYNEQFF
D gene: -; V gene: TRBV5-8; J gene: TRBJ2-7; CDR3 protein: CASSLEQGRYEQYF
D gene: -; V gene: TRBV18; J gene: TRBJ1-2; CDR3 protein: CASSPTEYYGYTF
D gene: -; V gene: TRBV7-9; J gene: TRBJ1-3; CDR3 protein: CASSSEGNTIYF
D gene: -; V gene: TRBV21-1; J gene: TRBJ1-1; CDR3 protein: CASSSKRWLLMNTEAFF
D gene: -; V gene: TRBV28; J gene: TRBJ1-1; CDR3 protein: CASSPPLGLTEAFF
D gene: -; V gene: TRBV6-1; J gene: TRBJ1-2; CDR3 protein: CASVIRSRARLYTF
D gene: -; V gene: TRBV7-2; J gene: TRBJ1-6; CDR3 protein: CASSLGKANSPLHF
D gene: -; V gene: TRBV7-2; J gene: TRBJ2-3; CDR3 protein: CASSIRGTTDTQYF
D gene: -; V gene: TRBV4-3; J gene: TRBJ2-2; CDR3 protein: CASGINPLGTGELFF
D gene: -; V gene: TRBV7-9; J gene: TRBJ1-1; CDR3 protein: CASSPTTPGTPEAFF
D gene: TRBD1; V gene: TRBV7-9; J gene: TRBJ2-6; CDR3 protein: CASSLRGQGAGGANVLTF
D gene: TRBD2; V gene: TRBV9; J gene: TRBJ2-3; CDR3 protein: CASSRGGGPDTQYF
D gene: -; V gene: TRBV7-2; J gene: TRBJ2-1; CDR3 protein: CASSLYLGSNNEQFF
D gene: -; V gene: TRBV4-1; J gene: TRBJ1-2; CDR3 protein: CASSQAISDNYGYTF
D gene: TRBD2; V gene: TRBV29-1; J gene: TRBJ2-3; CDR3 protein: CSVATSGGDTQYF
D gene: -; V gene: TRBV11-2; J gene: TRBJ2-1; CDR3 protein: CASSFPDGHEQFF
D gene: TRBD1; V gene: TRBV19; J gene: TRBJ2-2; CDR3 protein: CASSIGARGLEFAGELFF
D gene: -; V gene: TRBV7-2; J gene: TRBJ1-5; CDR3 protein: CASSLEGSSNQPQHF
D gene: -; V gene: TRBV5-6; J gene: TRBJ2-1; CDR3 protein: CASSYQGRSYNEQFF
D gene: -; V gene: TRBV7-2; J gene: TRBJ1-1; CDR3 protein: CASSLGSAGSEAFF
D gene: TRBD2; V gene: TRBV5-1; J gene: TRBJ2-7; CDR3 protein: CASSLDAGTSSYEQYF
D gene: -; V gene: TRBV4-1; J gene: TRBJ1-6; CDR3 protein: CASSQGYRDNSPLHF
D gene: -; V gene: TRBV10-3; J gene: TRBJ2-7; CDR3 protein: CAIREQERGSYEQYF
D gene: TRBD2; V gene: TRBV5-4; J gene: TRBJ2-5; CDR3 protein: CASSLGTSGGYGETQYF
D gene: -; V gene: TRBV19; J gene: TRBJ1-2; CDR3 protein: CASGKPGAPRDGYTF
D gene: -; V gene: TRBV4-1; J gene: TRBJ1-2; CDR3 protein: CASSQGLRGRAYGYTF
D gene: -; V gene: TRBV7-2; J gene: TRBJ2-1; CDR3 protein: CASSPTASEQFF
D gene: -; V gene: TRBV5-4; J gene: TRBJ2-7; CDR3 protein: CASSLGGSSYEQYF
D gene: -; V gene: TRBV9; J gene: TRBJ2-5; CDR3 protein: CASSPAAQETQYF
D gene: TRBD1; V gene: TRBV6-1; J gene: TRBJ1-2; CDR3 protein: CASRSTGGAGYGYTF